These 20 T cell receptor beta chains were sequenced from one sample in a study of cytomegalovirus exposure and HLA in healthy donors. Primers: 60 Vbeta forward and 13 Jbeta reverse. Produced via immunoSEQ multiplex PCR; TCRdb's table is partial and in-frame only. The sample lists more than 50,000 clones, 55% to 75% occurring once. Input material: PBMCs. The source of these receptors is a man in his forties in good health and CMV-seropositive.

This clone was counted only a few times. The rearrangement uses TRBV14 and TRBJ1-3; weak D call: TRBD1 (6 bases). The germline V and J ends were trimmed by 0 bases and 2 bases, with 14 bases remaining between them. Germline CDR1 SGHDN, CDR2 FVKESK. The length of the CDR3 is 17 residues. Here the CDR3 DNA reads TGTGCCAGCAGCCAAGACTGGGGGCGATTGCCTGGAAACACCATATATTTT. It translates to CASSQDWGRLPGNTIYF.

This chain joins TRBV6-5 and TRBJ2-7, with D possibly being TRBD1 (5 bases). Deletions cut 5 bases from V and 4 bases from J, with 12 bases between. The CDR3 is 13 residues long. CDR1 is MNHEY, CDR2 SVGAGI, per germline. The CDR3 region is CASSRTPEYEQYF. Here the CDR3 DNA reads TGTGCCAGCAGTCGGACACCAGAGTACGAGCAGTACTTC.

The chain links TRBV30 to TRBJ2-1, with D tentatively TRBD1 (7 bases). Deletions cut 3 bases from V and 2 bases from J, with 11 bases between. CDR3 size: 14 residues. Per germline, CDR1 GTSNPN and CDR2 SVGIG (reference sequence). The CDR3 protein is CAWRRDSPYNEQFF. The CDR3 coding sequence is TGTGCCTGGAGGCGGGACAGTCCCTACAATGAGCAGTTCTTC.

A few counts support this clone. Here the CDR3 reads CASSWGAGGQYEQYF. Here the CDR3 DNA reads TGTGCCAGCAGTTGGGGAGCGGGGGGCCAGTACGAGCAGTACTTC. The chain uses TRBV6-1 and TRBJ2-7; 9 nucleotides line up with TRBD2. Trimming cost V 5 bases and J 4 bases; bases outside gene matches: 9. The CDR3 consists of 15 residues. Germline assignment: CDR1 MNHNS and CDR2 SASEGT.

The J gene is TRBJ1-2, the V gene TRBV4-3; a possible D gene is TRBD1 (6 bases). The CDR3 runs to 15 residues. V dropped 0 bases and J dropped 3 bases, with 11 bases sitting between them. The germline gives CDR1 LGHNA, CDR2 YSLEER. Written as DNA, the CDR3 is TGCGCCAGCAGCCAAGATCGCAGGGGCCACTATGGCTACACCTTC. Translated: CASSQDRRGHYGYTF.

This clone was picked up one time. The V and J genes are TRBV29-1 and TRBJ2-2; 12 bases fit TRBD2. Germline assignment: CDR1 SQVTM and CDR2 ANQGSEA. J gave up 5 bases and V 7 bases, and 11 bases lay outside the gene matches. CDR3 length: 16 amino acids. In DNA form, the CDR3 reads TGCAGCGCCCCTGCGACTAGCGGGGGACGAACCGGGGAGCTGTTTTTT. It encodes CSAPATSGGRTGELFF.

The rearrangement links TRBV5-4 to TRBJ2-7; TRBD2 agrees at 10 bases. J lost 1 base, V lost 2 bases, and 3 bases had no gene match. The CDR3 covers 15 residues. Germline V gives CDR1 SGHNT, CDR2 YYREEE (reference sequence). CDR3 bases: TGTGCCAGCAGCTTCGAACTAGCGGGATCCTACGAGCAGTACTTC. This encodes CASSFELAGSYEQYF.

This clone appeared a few times. The rearrangement links TRBV7-7 to TRBJ2-1; 9 nucleotides match TRBD1. There are 15 residues in the CDR3. V dropped 5 bases and J dropped 10; count of bases not matched to a gene: 12. Looked up from germline, CDR1 is SSHAT and CDR2 is FNYEAQ (reference sequence). The CDR3 loop reads CASSPTGQGTIEQFF. Here the CDR3 DNA reads TGTGCCAGCAGCCCCACGGGACAGGGCACTATCGAGCAGTTCTTC.

The rearrangement joins TRBV9 to TRBJ1-3, with D maybe TRBD1 (5 bases). The germline CDR1 and CDR2 sequences are SGDLS and YYNGEE. Trimming took 0 bases from V and 3 from J, leaving 10 bases between them. The CDR3 length is 15 residues. This CDR3 reads CASSVARGGGNTIYF. The CDR3 DNA reads TGTGCCAGCAGCGTAGCAAGGGGTGGTGGAAACACCATATATTTT.

The V call is TRBV6-6, the J call TRBJ2-3; 7 nucleotides align to TRBD2. Germline CDR1 MNHNY, CDR2 SVGAGI (reference sequence). CDR3 length equals 14 residues. V shed 8 bases, J shed 1 base, and the junction held 6 bases outside the gene matches. CDR3 amino acids: CASGSSGGTDTQYF. CDR3 nucleotide sequence: TGTGCCAGCGGCTCCAGCGGGGGCACAGATACGCAGTATTTT.

CDR3 nucleotides: TGTGCCAGCAGCCAACCGACAGACTACGAGCAGTACTTC. This encodes CASSQPTDYEQYF. The chain couples TRBV7-2 to TRBJ2-7, with D tentatively TRBD1 (5 bases). The V end lost 5 bases, the J end lost 3 bases, and 11 bases lay between the germline ends. The CDR3 runs to 13 residues. Germline CDR1 reads SGHTA; CDR2 reads FQGNSA.

Worth noting for this clone: Other DNA sequences of this sample code for an identical CDR3. The chain couples TRBV6-1 to TRBJ1-5; the match to TRBD1 covers 9 bases. Germline CDR1 MNHNS, CDR2 SASEGT. The CDR3 loop spans 15 amino acids. V trimming: 1 base; J trimming: 7 bases; junction bases outside the gene matches: 5. The CDR3 sequence: CASSEVGQGNQPQHF. The CDR3 coding sequence is TGTGCCAGCAGTGAAGTGGGACAGGGAAACCAGCCCCAGCATTTT.

CDR3 sequence reads: CASGLRQGGTDTQYF. CDR3 nucleotide sequence: TGTGCTAGTGGTTTAAGACAGGGGGGGACAGATACGCAGTATTTT. The chain links TRBV12-5 to TRBJ2-3; 9 bases match TRBD1. Germline V lookup: CDR1 LGHNT, CDR2 FRNRAP. The CDR3 has 15 amino acids. V lost 3 bases, J lost 3 bases, and 4 bases stayed unmatched.

Here the CDR3 DNA reads TGCAGCTCGGGGGAGACTAGCGGGGGGGCCACAGATACGCAGTATTTT. Its protein is CSSGETSGGATDTQYF. The chain employs TRBV29-1 and TRBJ2-3, with TRBD2 identical over 14 bases. J was trimmed by 2 bases and V by 8 bases; bases with no gene match: 9. The CDR3 consists of 16 residues. Germline V gene data show CDR1 as SQVTM and CDR2 as ANQGSEA.

This sequence joins TRBV27 and TRBJ1-5; D is undetermined. The CDR3 loop spans 17 amino acids. Trimming stripped 0 bases from V and 5 bases from J, with 17 bases between. Germline V gene data show CDR1 as MNHEY and CDR2 as SMNVEV (reference sequence). DNA of the CDR3: TGTGCCAGCAGTTTATCCTATGTAGAGGGTGGATATCAGCCCCAGCATTTT. Translation gives CASSLSYVEGGYQPQHF.

J is TRBJ1-3 and V is TRBV7-2, with D tentatively TRBD1 (5 bases). CDR1 and CDR2 from the germline V gene are SGHTA and FQGNSA. V was trimmed by 1 base and J by 0 bases, leaving 7 bases between them. The CDR3 is made up of 15 amino acids. The CDR3 here is CASSLGQGSGNTIYF. CDR3 coding DNA: TGTGCCAGCAGCTTAGGGCAGGGCTCTGGAAACACCATATATTTT.

The chain employs TRBV27 and TRBJ1-1; D is possibly TRBD1 (6 bases). The CDR3 has 15 amino acids. The V gene's germline CDR1 is MNHEY and CDR2 SMNVEV (reference sequence). V lost 4 bases and J lost 6, with 18 bases in between. Here the CDR3 DNA reads TGTGCCAGCAGTTCGGACGGGGGGGCGAGTGCTGAAGCTTTCTTT. As protein: CASSSDGGASAEAFF.

This rearrangement joins TRBV9 to TRBJ2-2, with D possibly matching TRBD2 (6 bases). The ends were cut back, 1 base at V and 4 bases at J, with 8 bases in the middle. Germline V gene data show CDR1 as SGDLS and CDR2 as YYNGEE. The CDR3 runs 14 residues. The CDR3 region is CASSVTGGTGELFF. The CDR3, as DNA: TGTGCCAGCAGCGTAACCGGGGGCACCGGGGAGCTGTTTTTT.

The chain has TRBV6-5 and TRBJ1-2; no clear D. The germline V gene has CDR1 MNHEY and CDR2 SVGAGI. Trimming took 4 bases from V and 8 from J, leaving 14 bases between them. The CDR3 sequence is 13 residues long. CDR3 loop: CASSSLDSQGYTF. The CDR3 DNA reads TGTGCCAGCAGTTCGCTGGACTCTCAGGGCTACACCTTC.

This clone was seen a few times. The chain uses TRBV19 and TRBJ1-4, with a tentative D call TRBD1 (5 bases). Trimming took 6 bases from V and 0 from J, leaving 14 bases between them. The germline V gene encodes CDR1 LNHDA and CDR2 SQIVND (reference sequence). The CDR3 spans 16 residues. The CDR3 here is CASSLGKGATNEKLFF. The CDR3 nucleotides read TGTGCCAGTAGCTTGGGAAAAGGGGCAACTAATGAAAAACTGTTTTTT.